The rows below give T cell receptor beta chains drawn from one sample of a study of CD8+CD57+ T cells in acquired aplastic anemia. TCRdb redid the calling of the reads with MiXCR, one entry per CDR3 protein. Of hundreds of thousands of distinct CDR3 sequences listed, approximately 57% are singletons. The material sequenced was sorted CD4+, CD8+, or CD8+CD57+ T cells (not recorded which) from PBMCs. The receptors were gathered from a human donor with severe aplastic anemia or a healthy control (not recorded which). Both conserved end residues are part of each CDR3. D genes are given only for firm matches. Some rows have no size entry. The others give once, few or many, or a class for an expanded clone.

clone size	V gene	J gene	D gene	CDR3 protein	CDR3 DNA
.	TRBV7-2	TRBJ2-7	.	CASSLRDFYEQYF	TGTGCCAGCAGCTTACGCGATTTCTACGAGCAGTACTTC
.	TRBV6-4	TRBJ2-2	.	CASSEANTGELFF	TGTGCCAGCAGTGAAGCGAACACCGGGGAGCTGTTTTTT
many	TRBV6-1	TRBJ1-1	.	CASSEVVLEKTEAFF	TGTGCCAGCAGTGAAGTTGTGCTTGAAAAAACTGAAGCTTTCTTT
few	TRBV10-1	TRBJ2-2	.	CASSEPPRGNTGELFF	TGCGCCAGCAGTGAGCCTCCTCGGGGTAACACCGGGGAGCTGTTTTTT
many	TRBV5-6	TRBJ1-1	.	CASSAPGHREINTEAFF	TGTGCCAGCAGCGCCCCGGGACACCGAGAGATAAACACTGAAGCTTTCTTT
.	TRBV28	TRBJ1-4	.	CASSLLRGGKPFF	TGTGCCAGCAGTTTATTAAGGGGGGGAAAACCGTTTTTT
.	TRBV10-3	TRBJ1-1	.	CAISESGPEAFF	TGTGCCATCAGTGAGTCGGGACCTGAAGCTTTCTTT
.	TRBV20-1	TRBJ2-1	TRBD2	CSARGLAGPSSYNEQFF	TGCAGTGCTAGGGGACTAGCGGGTCCCAGCTCCTACAATGAGCAGTTCTTC
many	TRBV29-1	TRBJ1-1	.	CSVDVQGGTEAFF	TGCAGCGTGGATGTACAGGGTGGCACTGAAGCTTTCTTT
.	TRBV19	TRBJ2-1	TRBD2	CASTLAVPPGEQFF	TGTGCCAGTACGCTAGCGGTTCCACCTGGTGAGCAGTTCTTC
.	TRBV24-1	TRBJ2-5	.	CATSEQARGQETQYF	TGTGCCACCAGTGAGCAGGCCAGGGGACAAGAGACCCAGTACTTC
.	TRBV9	TRBJ1-5	.	CASSERGLDQPRHF	TGTGCCAGCAGCGAGCGGGGTCTAGATCAGCCCCGGCATTTT
.	TRBV7-9	TRBJ2-5	TRBD1	CASSLGLRGLEETQYF	TGTGCCAGCAGTTTAGGGCTCAGGGGGCTTGAAGAGACCCAGTACTTC
.	TRBV19	TRBJ2-1	TRBD1	CASSKTGGRNEQFF	TGTGCCAGTAGTAAGACAGGGGGTAGGAATGAGCAGTTCTTC
few	TRBV29-1	TRBJ2-5	TRBD1	CSVAGQGQETQYF	TGCAGCGTTGCTGGACAGGGCCAGGAGACCCAGTACTTC
many	TRBV3-1	TRBJ1-2	.	CASSQRAGEQDGYTF	TGTGCCAGCAGCCAACGAGCAGGGGAACAGGATGGCTACACCTTC
once	TRBV7-2	TRBJ2-7	.	CASSSQMSYNEQYF	TGTGCCAGCAGCTCCCAGATGTCCTACAATGAGCAGTACTTC
few	TRBV7-9	TRBJ1-2	.	CASSQFSTVIGPYGYTF	TGTGCCAGCAGCCAATTCTCCACGGTAATTGGCCCCTATGGCTACACCTTC
.	TRBV20-1	TRBJ2-5	.	CSALDSLGETQYF	TGCAGTGCTCTCGACTCGCTAGGGGAGACCCAGTACTTC
many	TRBV6-5	TRBJ1-5	.	CASRGNSNQPQHF	TGTGCCAGCAGGGGGAATAGCAATCAGCCCCAGCATTTT
.	TRBV19	TRBJ2-2	TRBD2	CASELAGESGELFF	TGTGCCAGCGAACTAGCGGGGGAGTCCGGGGAGCTGTTTTTT
many	TRBV5-6	TRBJ1-6	TRBD1	CASSAPGGSYNSPLHF	TGTGCCAGCAGTGCACCAGGGGGCTCCTATAATTCACCCCTCCACTTT
few	TRBV24-1	TRBJ2-7	.	CATSDTVGTSTYEQYF	TGTGCCACCAGTGATACCGTCGGGACATCTACCTACGAGCAGTACTTC
once	TRBV9	TRBJ2-1	.	CASSVAVGGKANEQFF	TGTGCCAGCAGCGTAGCCGTTGGCGGGAAGGCCAATGAGCAGTTCTTC
many	TRBV27	TRBJ1-6	.	CASSFDRGSYNSPLHF	TGTGCCAGCAGTTTCGATAGGGGGAGTTATAATTCACCCCTCCACTTT
once	TRBV5-4	TRBJ1-2	.	CASSFSSRDGYTF	TGTGCCAGCAGCTTCTCGTCCAGGGACGGCTACACCTTC
.	TRBV7-2	TRBJ2-7	.	CASSLFLVEQYF	TGTGCCAGCAGCTTATTCCTAGTCGAGCAGTACTTC
many	TRBV6-5	TRBJ1-1	.	CASSVGGTEAFF	TGTGCCAGCAGTGTTGGGGGAACTGAAGCTTTCTTT
many	TRBV3-1	TRBJ1-1	.	CASSQGLTEAFF	TGTGCCAGCAGCCAGGGACTCACTGAAGCTTTCTTT
many	TRBV12-3/TRBV12-4	TRBJ1-5	.	CASSSRGGVANQPQHF	TGTGCCAGCAGTTCCCGCGGGGGGGTGGCAAATCAGCCCCAGCATTTT
.	TRBV20-1	TRBJ1-3	.	CSAKDGRDYGYTIYF	TGCAGTGCTAAGGACGGCCGGGACTATGGCTACACCATATATTTT
.	TRBV7-8	TRBJ1-6	TRBD1	CASSWGQGLPLHF	TGTGCCAGCAGCTGGGGACAGGGTCTCCCCCTCCACTTT
.	TRBV7-3	TRBJ1-1	.	CASSLDNQGTEAFF	TGTGCCAGCAGCTTAGACAATCAGGGCACTGAAGCTTTCTTT
.	TRBV25-1	TRBJ1-3	.	CASDPGEYSGNTIYF	TGTGCCAGCGATCCGGGAGAATACTCTGGAAACACCATATATTTT
many	TRBV20-1	TRBJ2-3	.	CSARVAGRSTDTQYF	TGCAGTGCTAGAGTTGCGGGGCGTAGCACAGATACGCAGTATTTT
.	TRBV2	TRBJ1-2	.	CASSERSRAYYGYTF	TGTGCCAGCAGTGAAAGGTCCAGGGCCTACTATGGCTACACCTTC
.	TRBV15	TRBJ1-2	.	CATSRAQAEMGIYGYTF	TGTGCCACCAGCAGAGCCCAGGCAGAAATGGGCATTTATGGCTACACCTTC
many	TRBV7-9	TRBJ2-1	.	CASSRRGASPLGNEQFF	TGTGCCAGCAGCCGAAGAGGGGCCTCCCCCCTTGGAAATGAGCAGTTCTTC
many	TRBV9	TRBJ2-3	.	CASSVSLDSWTSTDTQYF	TGTGCCAGCAGCGTATCGCTGGACTCCTGGACAAGCACAGATACGCAGTATTTT
many	TRBV5-6	TRBJ1-2	.	CASSLEGDNRYGYTF	TGTGCCAGCAGCTTGGAAGGGGACAATCGCTATGGCTACACCTTC
.	TRBV19	TRBJ1-1	.	CATGGTEAFF	TGTGCCACGGGGGGGACCGAAGCTTTCTTT
many	TRBV15	TRBJ2-2	TRBD1	CATSRDRGRAGELFF	TGTGCCACCAGCAGAGACAGGGGGCGTGCCGGGGAGCTGTTTTTT
few	TRBV7-6	TRBJ2-7	.	CASSPAAGLYEQYF	TGTGCCAGCAGCCCCGCTGCCGGGTTATACGAGCAGTACTTC
.	TRBV7-2	TRBJ2-2	TRBD2	CASSLEGGGAGELFF	TGTGCCAGCAGCTTAGAGGGCGGGGGGGCCGGGGAGCTGTTTTTT
few	TRBV3-1	TRBJ1-2	.	CASSSPGEDLKARTF	TGTGCCAGCAGCTCTCCGGGGGAGGACCTCAAAGCTAGGACCTTC
many	TRBV20-1	TRBJ2-1	TRBD2	CSARRLAGGTYNEQFF	TGCAGTGCTAGAAGACTAGCGGGGGGGACCTACAATGAGCAGTTCTTC
many	TRBV6-5	TRBJ2-1	TRBD2	CASSYERGGPYNEQFF	TGTGCCAGCAGTTATGAGCGGGGGGGACCCTACAATGAGCAGTTCTTC
few	TRBV7-3	TRBJ1-6	TRBD1	CASSWDSNSPLHF	TGTGCCAGCAGCTGGGACAGCAATTCACCCCTCCACTTT
.	TRBV7-2	TRBJ1-1	.	CASSPAVDAEAFF	TGTGCCAGCAGCCCCGCAGTGGACGCTGAAGCTTTCTTT
many	TRBV12-3/TRBV12-4	TRBJ2-1	.	CASSSPTGGSGLNEQFF	TGTGCCAGCAGTTCCCCCACTGGGGGGTCAGGACTCAATGAGCAGTTCTTC
.	TRBV6-5	TRBJ1-2	.	CASSYSSQVPYGYTF	TGTGCCAGCAGTTACTCGAGTCAAGTGCCCTATGGCTACACCTTC
.	TRBV2	TRBJ1-2	.	CASRTGVEGYTF	TGTGCCAGCAGGACCGGGGTCGAAGGCTACACCTTC
.	TRBV24-1	TRBJ2-2	TRBD2	CATSERSGRANTGELFF	TGTGCCACCAGTGAACGTAGCGGGAGGGCGAACACCGGGGAGCTGTTTTTT
.	TRBV20-1	TRBJ2-7	TRBD2	CSARSLAGLEQYF	TGCAGTGCTAGATCTCTAGCGGGACTAGAGCAGTACTTC
many	TRBV6-1	TRBJ1-1	.	CASTATLNTEAFF	TGTGCCAGCACGGCGACCTTAAACACTGAAGCTTTCTTT